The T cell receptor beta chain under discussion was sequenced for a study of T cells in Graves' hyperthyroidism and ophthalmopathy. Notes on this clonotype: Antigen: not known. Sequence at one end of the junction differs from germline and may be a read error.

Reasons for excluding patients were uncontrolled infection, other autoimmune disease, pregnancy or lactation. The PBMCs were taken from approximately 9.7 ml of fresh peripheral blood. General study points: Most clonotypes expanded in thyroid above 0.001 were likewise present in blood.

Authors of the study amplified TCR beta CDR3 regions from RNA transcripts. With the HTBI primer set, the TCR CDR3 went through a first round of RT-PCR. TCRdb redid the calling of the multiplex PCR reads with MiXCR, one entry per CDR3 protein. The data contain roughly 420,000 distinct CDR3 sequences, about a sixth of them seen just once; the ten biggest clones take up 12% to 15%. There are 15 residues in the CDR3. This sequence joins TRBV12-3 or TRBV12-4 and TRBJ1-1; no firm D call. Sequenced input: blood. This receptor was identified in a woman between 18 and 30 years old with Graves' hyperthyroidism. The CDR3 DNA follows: TGTGCCAGCAGCCCCTTTGGGGTAATGAACACTGAAGCTTTGTTT. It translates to CASSPFGVMNTEALF.